The 2 T cell receptor beta chains listed next were all sequenced from one sample in a study of T cell repertoires in cytomegalovirus infection. No antigen has been identified for these receptors. TCRdb called the reads again in MiXCR, with one record for every CDR3 protein. The sample yields 550,000 to 850,000 distinct CDR3 sequences, around a third seen once. The source was cultured PBMCs, collected from culture after CMV antigen stimulation. All receptors derive from a human donor in good health (CMV status not recorded). Some clones in this sample may be carry-over from other donors' samples.

This clonotype appeared many times. The chain links TRBV7-2 to TRBJ2-5, with 9 bases lining up with TRBD1. Trimming removed 1 base from V and 1 base from J; junction bases left unmatched: 4. This CDR3 is 16 amino acids long. Germline-derived CDR1 and CDR2 are SGHTA and FQGNSA. The CDR3 reads CASSLVGQGSQETQYF. As DNA, the CDR3 is TGTGCCAGCAGCTTAGTAGGACAGGGGAGCCAAGAGACCCAGTACTTC.

V usage is TRBV7-9 and J usage is TRBJ1-1; tentative D call: TRBD1 (5 bases). The germline CDR1 and CDR2 sequences are SEHNR and FQNEAQ (reference sequence). V was pared by 1 base and J by 10 bases, with 13 bases between. The CDR3 length is 13 residues. This chain's CDR3 is CASSLVSVGGAFF. The CDR3 DNA sequence: TGTGCCAGCAGCTTAGTTTCGGTTGGGGGAGCTTTCTTT.